This T cell receptor (beta chain) came from a study of control samples from healthy donors and cancer patients. Libraries were prepared by immunoSEQ multiplex PCR; TCRdb keeps only in-frame clonotypes and omits some of them. Here the sample spans 150,000 to 200,000 clones, just over 85% being singletons. The CDR3 contains 17 residues. CDR1 and CDR2 (germline): SGHRS, YFSETQ. V was cut by 0 bases and J by 2 bases, with 17 bases left in between. The receptor was isolated from a woman aged 25 to 45 in good health. Material: blood. V and J are TRBV5-1 and TRBJ1-2; D ambiguous. The CDR3 sequence: CASSLELWQVTNYGYTF. The CDR3 DNA is TGCGCCAGCAGCTTGGAACTTTGGCAGGTGACAAACTATGGCTACACCTTC.